This TCR beta chain was identified in a study of T cell responses to AZD1222 COVID-19 vaccine (dated by TCRdb to about 2021). With respect to the entire study: TCR sequencing was performed for about 240 trial participants, of whom 200 to 220 were given two doses of AZD1222 and approximately 26 were given two doses of MenACWY control vaccine. Trial participants were enrolled by age into 18-55, 56-69 and 70-plus year subgroups, with roughly 160, 29 and 62 TCR-sequenced participants respectively.

The study at large found these results: Vaccine-associated CD4 TCRs spanned the whole spike protein, with dominant responses in regions 160-218 and 743-854. Nearly half of unique spike-specific TCRs reportedly recognized epitopes outside regions mutated in the B.1.351 and B.1.1.7 variants. Because no day 14 peak-response samples were available, repertoires were characterized only after the peak T cell response. Participants were mostly white British, with more females than males. The authors suggested clonal diversity may have been underestimated. Conclusions about previously exposed vaccinees are limited, since just six or seven AZD1222 recipients were seropositive for SARS-CoV-2 at baseline. In the small 56-69-year group, the increase in depth fell short of significance, most likely because of low power. After two AZD1222 doses, both the breadth and the depth of spike-specific TCRs were significantly higher than at day 0 and than in MenACWY recipients.

This specimen's time point label, interpreted: about 28 days (+/-7) after the second vaccine dose. The treatment or condition tag for this specimen amounts to: meningococcal conjugate vaccine given as trial control. Vaccinee samples came from UK trials COV001 and COV002, including a single-blind randomized controlled phase 2/3 trial of AZD1222 (ChAdOx1 nCoV-19) in healthy adults. Trial participant PBMC samples were collected at day 0 and day 28 after the second dose for TCRbeta chain sequencing. The CDR3 regions of human TCRbeta chains were analyzed by immunosequencing. The paper's processing steps were these. TCRs in the repertoires were matched against a reference library of SARS-CoV-2-specific TCRs that had been generated with the MIRA antigen-specificity platform. Breadth was defined as the fraction of unique TCRs that were SARS-CoV-2-associated. Depth was defined as the fraction of total T cells that were SARS-CoV-2-associated. Using the MIRA data, each spike-specific TCR was assigned both to the spike region to which the TCR was reactive and to a CD4 or CD8 class. Log10-transformed breadth and depth values were compared by one-way ANOVA with Sidak's multiple comparisons tests. Here the immuneACCESS table is served through TCRdb, limited to in-frame sequences with V and J called. Missing clones are a known gap in these copies; in checked studies unresolved V genes cover under half, and the rest lacks a known reason. That table gives V, J and clone size, and the DNA gave D and trimming. This sample lists about 140,000 clones; roughly 89% were detected once. 7.5% of the sample is in the top ten clones.

The germline ends are 11 bases apart after V is trimmed by 3 bases and J by 6 bases. Including cysteine and phenylalanine, the CDR3 has 14 amino acids. The DNA shown is the 42-base CDR3, in frame from base 1. The germline V gene specifies KGHSH as CDR1 and LQKENI as CDR2. As concerns this clone: Its target antigen remains unknown. No quality values exist for individual bases; no much larger clone is one base distant.

The receptor was derived from an adult who received the MenACWY meningococcal vaccine as a control. The rearrangement combines TRBV18 with TRBJ1-4; no D gene call is confident. This material consisted of peripheral blood, taken 28 days after the second dose of the MenACWY control vaccine. The DNA is as follows: TGTGCCAGCTCACCTTCGCGGCAGGATGAAAAACTGTTTTTT. The resulting protein is CASSPSRQDEKLFF.